One and the same sample provided the 21 T cell receptor beta chains below, sequenced in a study of cytomegalovirus exposure and HLA in healthy donors. Both 60 Vbeta primers and 13 Jbeta primers went into the PCR. Using immunoSEQ multiplex PCR, the repertoire was profiled, and TCRdb retains in-frame clones only, with some absent. The table lists fewer than 250,000 clones, roughly 88% of them singletons. Sequenced material: PBMCs. These receptors originate from a boy between 2 and 15 years old in good health and CMV-seronegative.

J is TRBJ1-1 and V is TRBV7-9; a weak D match, TRBD1 (5 bases). Germline V gives CDR1 SEHNR, CDR2 FQNEAQ (reference sequence). CDR3 length: 16 residues. Trimming left V 3 bases short and J 2 bases short, with 16 bases between. CDR3 protein: CASSFALTVNNTEAFF. CDR3 sequence (DNA): TGTGCCAGCAGCTTCGCGCTGACAGTTAATAACACTGAAGCTTTCTTT.

CDR3 protein: CASSPVGRTEAFF. CDR3 sequence (DNA): TGTGCCAGCTCACCAGTTGGGAGGACTGAAGCTTTCTTT. The chain couples TRBV18 to TRBJ1-1; D gene ambiguous. Trimming stripped 2 bases from V and 5 bases from J, with 9 bases between. The CDR3 length is 13 residues. Germline V gives CDR1 KGHSH, CDR2 LQKENI.

This chain connects TRBV2 to TRBJ2-3; D is possibly TRBD1 (6 bases). Trimming cost V 6 bases and J 7 bases, with 11 bases left between them. CDR1 SNHLY and CDR2 FYNNEI come from the germline V gene. The CDR3 runs to 12 residues. Here the CDR3 reads CASRDSVYTQYF. The CDR3 coding sequence is TGTGCCAGCAGGGACAGCGTATATACGCAGTATTTT.

The chain is built from TRBV30 and TRBJ2-5; D not resolved. Germline loops: CDR1 GTSNPN, CDR2 SVGIG (reference sequence). The CDR3 consists of 14 residues. The V end lost 0 bases, the J end lost 2 bases, and 10 bases lay between the germline ends. CDR3 DNA: TGTGCCTGGAGTGTAAGGCGGATACAAGAGACCCAGTACTTC. It translates to CAWSVRRIQETQYF.

This clone was seen only a few times. The V call is TRBV7-8, the J call TRBJ1-1; no clear D gene. Trimming removed 2 bases at V and 1 base at J, with 8 bases between. Germline-derived CDR1 and CDR2 are SGHVS and FQNEAQ. The CDR3 has 14 residues. The DNA for the CDR3 is TGTGCCAGCAGCTTAACCGCGCCGAACACTGAAGCTTTCTTT. Its translation: CASSLTAPNTEAFF.

In DNA, the CDR3 is TGCAGCGTTGAGGTCAGGGGGGACTACGAGCAGTACTTC. Protein sequence: CSVEVRGDYEQYF. The chain has TRBV29-1 and TRBJ2-7; D possibly corresponds to TRBD1 (7 bases). Germline V lookup: CDR1 SQVTM, CDR2 ANQGSEA. The V end was cut by 3 bases, the J end by 3 bases, with 12 bases between. CDR3 length equals 13 residues.

The chain is built from TRBV7-2 and TRBJ2-7, with 13 positions matching TRBD2. Trimming at V came to 4 bases and at J to 4 bases, leaving 7 bases not matched to a gene. The length of the CDR3 is 16 residues. Germline V gene sequence: CDR1 SGHTA, CDR2 FQGNSA. The CDR3 sequence: CASSSSGTSGTYEQYF. CDR3 DNA sequence: TGTGCCAGCAGCTCATCCGGGACTAGCGGGACATACGAGCAGTACTTC. Full variable domain (remainder filled in from reference TRBV7-2 and TRBJ2-7): GAGVSQSPSNKVTEKGKDVELRCDPISGHTALYWYRQSLGQGLEFLIYFQGNSAPDKSGLPSDRFSAERTGGSVSTLTIQRTQQEDSAVYLCASSSSGTSGTYEQYFGPGTRLTVT.

The J gene is TRBJ2-4, the V gene TRBV13; 8 bases line up with TRBD2. This CDR3 has 15 residues. With V trimmed by 5 bases and J by 0 bases, 3 bases remained unmatched. Germline V CDR1 and CDR2: PRHDT, FYEKMQ (reference sequence). The CDR3 bases are TGTGCCAGCAGCCCGGGACTAGTAGCCAAAAACATTCAGTACTTC. This codes for CASSPGLVAKNIQYF. Filled out from reference TRBV13 and TRBJ2-4, the complete variable domain reads AAGVIQSPRHLIKEKRETATLKCYPIPRHDTVYWYQQGPGQDPQFLISFYEKMQSDKGSIPDRFSAQQFSDYHSELNMSSLELGDSALYFCASSPGLVAKNIQYFGAGTRLSVL.

Regarding this clone: The same CDR3 arises from other DNA sequences in this sample as well. V usage is TRBV6-5 and J usage is TRBJ2-3; TRBD2 agrees at 11 bases. V was pared by 0 bases and J by 3 bases, with 2 bases of the junction left unmatched. The CDR3 consists of 16 residues. From germline, CDR1 is MNHEY and CDR2 SVGAGI. DNA of the CDR3: TGTGCCAGCAGTTACTCGACTAGCGGGACGACAGATACGCAGTATTTT. It codes for CASSYSTSGTTDTQYF.

This clone showed up just a few times. This chain uses TRBV6-5 with TRBJ1-2, with D tentatively TRBD1 (6 bases). This CDR3 has 13 residues. Trimming shortened V by 6 bases and J by 4 bases, and 12 bases separated the two germline ends. Germline V gene lookup returns CDR1 MNHEY and CDR2 SVGAGI. For the CDR3, the DNA is TGTGCCAGCAGACTGACAGGCTCCTATGGCTACACCTTC. This sequence encodes CASRLTGSYGYTF.

This chain uses TRBV19 with TRBJ1-2, with D possibly TRBD1 on 6 matching bases. The CDR3 has 15 amino acids. Germline CDR1 LNHDA, CDR2 SQIVND (reference sequence). V was pared by 6 bases and J by 3 bases, with 17 bases between. The CDR3 here is CASRSGGIRDYGYTF. The CDR3 bases are TGTGCCAGTAGAAGCGGGGGCATCAGGGACTATGGCTACACCTTC.

The rearrangement links TRBV25-1 to TRBJ1-2; possibly TRBD1 for D (5 bases). Trimming shortened V by 4 bases and J by 2 bases, and 11 bases separated the two germline ends. Germline V gene lookup returns CDR1 MGHDK and CDR2 SYGVNS. The CDR3 length is 14 residues. The CDR3 here is CASSVGPGNYGYTF. The CDR3 DNA reads TGTGCCAGCAGTGTGGGGCCAGGGAACTATGGCTACACCTTC.

The chain employs TRBV6-1 and TRBJ2-5; D is perhaps TRBD2 (5 bases). The germline V gene encodes CDR1 MNHNS and CDR2 SASEGT. The CDR3 consists of 11 residues. The germline V and J ends were trimmed by 3 bases and 9 bases, with 8 bases remaining between them. As DNA, the CDR3 is TGTGCCAGCAGTGAGGGGAGTCCCCAGTACTTC. This sequence encodes CASSEGSPQYF.

In its sample, this clone was seen once. The rearrangement links TRBV28 to TRBJ2-7; 10 bases map to TRBD1. The germline V gene has CDR1 MDHEN and CDR2 SYDVKM. V shed 6 bases and J 2 bases; nucleotides not matched to a gene: 4. The CDR3 length is 14 residues. As DNA, the CDR3 is TGTGCCAGCAGGGGGACAGGGGTCCCCTACGAGCAGTACTTC. Its translation is CASRGTGVPYEQYF.

The chain uses TRBV7-3 and TRBJ2-3; 12 nucleotides line up with TRBD2. V trimming: 4 bases; J trimming: 5 bases; junction bases outside the gene matches: 7. Germline V gene data show CDR1 as SGHTA and CDR2 as FQGTGA. This CDR3 spans 16 amino acids. The CDR3 region has the DNA TGTGCCAGCAGCTCTCCTAGCGGGGGGGGATTAGATACGCAGTATTTT. Translated, it gives CASSSPSGGGLDTQYF. Complete variable domain (other parts from reference TRBV7-3 and TRBJ2-3): GAGVSQTPSNKVTEKGKYVELRCDPISGHTALYWYRQSLGQGPEFLIYFQGTGAADDSGLPNDRFFAVRPEGSVSTLKIQRTERGDSAVYLCASSSPSGGGLDTQYFGPGTRLTVL.

The chain is built from TRBV27 and TRBJ2-3; TRBD1 aligns across 7 bases. Per germline, CDR1 MNHEY and CDR2 SMNVEV (reference sequence). The CDR3 contains 15 residues. V lost 2 bases and J lost 1; bases outside the gene matches: 3. The CDR3 DNA sequence: TGTGCCAGCAGTTTAGAGCAGGGGGGCACAGATACGCAGTATTTT. Translating it yields CASSLEQGGTDTQYF.

The chain couples TRBV27 to TRBJ1-5; D perhaps matches TRBD1 (5 bases). The CDR3 length is 15 residues. CDR1 and CDR2 (germline): MNHEY, SMNVEV (reference sequence). Trimming removed 2 bases at V and 2 bases at J, with 10 bases between. This CDR3 reads CASSLVQGGNQPQHF. The CDR3 DNA reads as TGTGCCAGCAGTTTAGTACAAGGGGGCAATCAGCCCCAGCATTTT.

This chain links TRBV7-8 with TRBJ2-1; 7 bases align to TRBD2. Germline-derived CDR1 and CDR2 are SGHVS and FQNEAQ. Losses at the gene ends were 6 bases for V and 7 bases for J; bases not matched to a gene: 12. The CDR3 consists of 15 residues. The CDR3: CASRVRLAAVNEQFF. As DNA, the CDR3 is TGTGCCAGCAGAGTGCGGCTAGCGGCAGTAAATGAGCAGTTCTTC.

The chain is built from TRBV27 and TRBJ2-7; TRBD2 matches 9 bases. The germline gives CDR1 MNHEY, CDR2 SMNVEV (reference sequence). With V trimmed by 2 bases and J by 0 bases, 2 bases remained unmatched. The CDR3 consists of 15 residues. The CDR3 loop reads CASSLQLAGSYEQYF. The CDR3 region has the DNA TGTGCCAGCAGTTTACAACTAGCGGGCTCCTACGAGCAGTACTTC.

The V and J genes are TRBV30 and TRBJ1-5; TRBD1 agrees at 8 bases. The germline V gene encodes CDR1 GTSNPN and CDR2 SVGIG (reference sequence). The trim removed 3 bases at V and 5 bases at J, leaving 9 bases unmatched. CDR3 size: 15 residues. The CDR3 bases are TGTGCCTGGAGCGGCGGACAGGGCGATTATCAGCCCCAGCATTTT. Protein product: CAWSGGQGDYQPQHF.

CDR3 in amino acids: CASSESRDFWRGYTF. CDR3 DNA: TGCGCCAGCAGTGAGTCGAGGGACTTCTGGAGAGGCTACACCTTC. The chain carries TRBV10-1 and TRBJ1-2; tentative D call: TRBD1 (5 bases). The germline V gene encodes CDR1 WNHNN and CDR2 SYGVQD (reference sequence). The ends were cut back, 0 bases at V and 8 bases at J, with 16 bases in the middle. CDR3 length equals 15 residues.